The 17 T cell receptor beta chains listed next were all sequenced from one sample in a study of blood T cell repertoires in COVID-19 (dated by TCRdb to 2018 to 2021). Libraries were built with the immunoSEQ multiplex PCR assay. The immuneACCESS repertoire file appears here via TCRdb, limited to in-frame rearrangements. These files lack a portion of the clones; in checked studies, under half of the deficit traces to unresolved V genes, and the cause of the others is not known. In all, the sample holds about 440,000 clones, and 90% of those were seen once. The ten largest clones take up approximately 0.55% of the sample. The sample taken for sequencing was PBMCs or T cells enriched from blood (not recorded which). These receptors originate from a man younger than 35 who had recovered from COVID-19.

The chain uses TRBV15 and TRBJ1-2, with 8 bases fitting TRBD1. The V and J ends lost 0 bases and 10 bases, in that order; junction bases with no gene match: 7. This CDR3 comprises 14 residues. Germline V lookup: CDR1 LNHNV, CDR2 YYDKDF (reference sequence). The DNA for the CDR3 is TGTGCCACCAGCAGAGAAGGACAGGGTCGAGTCTACACCTTC. Translating it yields CATSREGQGRVYTF.

The genes are TRBV25-1 and TRBJ2-1, with D maybe TRBD1 (6 bases). The V gene's germline CDR1 is MGHDK and CDR2 SYGVNS. V was trimmed by 3 bases and J by 5 bases, leaving 11 bases between them. There are 14 residues in the CDR3. In DNA form, the CDR3 reads TGTGCCAGCAGTGAGCCCGGGACACACAATGAGCAGTTCTTC. Its translation is CASSEPGTHNEQFF.

The CDR3 region is CASSLVTSGRHEQYF. The DNA for the CDR3 is TGTGCCAGCAGCTTAGTTACTAGCGGGAGGCACGAGCAGTACTTC. The chain employs TRBV13 and TRBJ2-7; TRBD2 agrees at 12 bases. The CDR3 sequence is 15 residues long. In germline, CDR1 is PRHDT, CDR2 FYEKMQ (reference sequence). V was clipped by 1 base and J by 5 bases; unmatched bases: 3.

The chain combines TRBV3-1 (or the pseudogene TRBV3-2) with TRBJ1-6; the D gene is possibly TRBD1 (5 bases). Germline lookup yields CDR1 LGHDT and CDR2 YNNKEL (reference sequence). V lost 3 bases to trimming and J lost 10 bases, with 19 bases between them. The CDR3 consists of 16 residues. The CDR3: CASSHPGASRGSPLHF. CDR3 in DNA: TGTGCCAGCAGCCACCCCGGGGCCTCCCGGGGGTCACCCCTCCACTTT.

V usage is TRBV3-1 (or the pseudogene TRBV3-2) and J usage is TRBJ2-7; TRBD1 is a possible D gene (5 bases). V lost 4 bases to trimming and J lost 2 bases, with 12 bases between them. The CDR3 has 14 residues. In germline, CDR1 is LGHDT, CDR2 YNNKEL (reference sequence). CDR3 loop: CASSPRTFPYEQYF. CDR3 DNA: TGTGCCAGCAGCCCCCGGACATTCCCCTACGAGCAGTACTTC.

This sequence joins TRBV30 and TRBJ2-1; 7 nucleotides agree with TRBD2. Trimming at V came to 4 bases and at J to 1 base, leaving 13 bases not matched to a gene. The CDR3 length is 17 residues. Per the germline V gene, CDR1 is GTSNPN and CDR2 is SVGIG (reference sequence). CDR3 in DNA: TGTGCCTGGATGATGGATATCGGGACTACATCCTACAATGAGCAGTTCTTC. Amino acid sequence: CAWMMDIGTTSYNEQFF.

The chain recombines TRBV10-1 with TRBJ1-1; no clear D gene. The V gene's germline CDR1 is WNHNN and CDR2 SYGVQD (reference sequence). This CDR3 has 14 residues. Between the trimmed V and J ends, which lost 0 bases and 1 base, there was a span of 6 bases. This chain's CDR3 is CASSESAGNTEAFF. The CDR3 bases are TGCGCCAGCAGTGAGTCGGCAGGGAACACTGAAGCTTTCTTT.

The chain joins TRBV6-1 to TRBJ1-2; unclear D gene. This CDR3 is built from 14 residues. Trimming removed 0 bases at V and 7 bases at J, with 12 bases between. CDR1 is MNHNS, CDR2 SASEGT, per germline. The CDR3 sequence: CASSEAPGVSGYTF. CDR3 in DNA: TGTGCCAGCAGTGAAGCTCCCGGGGTCAGTGGCTACACCTTC.

This chain joins TRBV28 and TRBJ2-1, with D tentatively TRBD2 (6 bases). Germline CDR1 MDHEN, CDR2 SYDVKM. With 3 bases removed from V and 6 bases from J, the gap between germline ends came to 15 bases. CDR3 size: 15 residues. As DNA, the CDR3 is TGTGCCAGCAGTTTGGTGGGGGGAGCGGTCAATGAGCAGTTCTTC. This encodes CASSLVGGAVNEQFF.

V gene TRBV6-6 combines with J gene TRBJ2-3, with D perhaps TRBD2 (6 bases). CDR3 length: 15 amino acids. Trimming shortened V by 0 bases and J by 5 bases, and 12 bases separated the two germline ends. Germline values: CDR1 MNHNY, CDR2 SVGAGI (reference sequence). This chain's CDR3 is CASSYSSGGQDTQYF. The DNA for the CDR3 is TGTGCCAGCAGTTACTCTAGCGGAGGGCAAGATACGCAGTATTTT.

V gene TRBV5-1 combines with J gene TRBJ2-2; D not resolved. The germline V gene has CDR1 SGHRS and CDR2 YFSETQ. This CDR3 region has 15 residues. Trimming left V 0 bases short and J 9 bases short, with 15 bases between. CDR3 loop: CASSLGAPVVRELFF. In nucleotides, the CDR3 is TGCGCCAGCAGCTTGGGGGCCCCGGTGGTCAGGGAGCTGTTTTTT.

This chain uses TRBV3-1 (or the pseudogene TRBV3-2) with TRBJ1-5, with TRBD1 as a possible D gene (5 bases). Looked up from germline, CDR1 is LGHDT and CDR2 is YNNKEL (reference sequence). V was pared by 0 bases and J by 0 bases, with 15 bases between. The CDR3 is 18 amino acids. In nucleotides, the CDR3 is TGTGCCAGCAGCCAAGAATTTGGGGGGGGTCATAGCAATCAGCCCCAGCATTTT. Protein sequence: CASSQEFGGGHSNQPQHF.

This chain joins TRBV11-2 and TRBJ1-1; 8 nucleotides line up with TRBD1. The CDR3 is made up of 14 amino acids. V trimming: 4 bases; J trimming: 7 bases; junction bases outside the gene matches: 8. From germline, CDR1 is SGHAT and CDR2 FQNNGV. The DNA for the CDR3 is TGTGCCAGCAGCTACGACAGGGGTCGAGGTGAAGCTTTCTTT. Translation: CASSYDRGRGEAFF.

The gene calls are TRBV24-1 and TRBJ2-2, with TRBD2 matching over 9 bases. Germline assignment: CDR1 KGHDR and CDR2 SFDVKD. This CDR3 region has 17 residues. The ends lost 3 bases at V and 6 bases at J; junction bases unmatched: 10. The CDR3 DNA sequence: TGTGCCACCAGTGATCCGGGACTAGCTGGAGGTGCCGGGGAGCTGTTTTTT. It yields the protein CATSDPGLAGGAGELFF.

J is TRBJ2-5 and V is TRBV13; no firm D call. Germline CDR1 reads PRHDT; CDR2 reads FYEKMQ (reference sequence). The CDR3 has 15 amino acids. With 0 bases removed from V and 3 bases from J, the gap between germline ends came to 11 bases. The CDR3: CASSLGRGSKETQYF. The CDR3 region has the DNA TGTGCCAGCAGCTTAGGCCGAGGCAGCAAAGAGACCCAGTACTTC.

The chain links TRBV6-5 to TRBJ1-2; D is ambiguous. The CDR3 spans 14 residues. The germline V gene has CDR1 MNHEY and CDR2 SVGAGI. The chain's CDR3 is CAISRRDSNYGYTF. CDR3 sequence (DNA): TGTGCTATATCCCGACGAGACTCTAACTATGGCTACACCTTC.

This clone was recorded once. The V and J genes are TRBV19 and TRBJ2-7, with 9 positions matching TRBD2. V shed 5 bases and J 2 bases; nucleotides not matched to a gene: 4. The CDR3 contains 14 residues. CDR1 and CDR2 from the germline V gene are LNHDA and SQIVND (reference sequence). The CDR3 loop is CASSDLAGAYEQYF. CDR3 in DNA: TGTGCCAGTAGTGATTTAGCGGGGGCCTACGAGCAGTACTTC.